The TCR beta chain described here comes from a study of vaccination and CD4 T cells after COVID-19. Whole-study findings and limits: A nonsignificant rise from roughly 21 to 40 was seen in the median number of SARS-CoV-2-reactive clonotypes.

In the case of this clonotype: Its antigen is currently unknown.

Germline V gene sequence: CDR1 SGHVS, CDR2 FQNEAQ. The CDR3 covers 14 residues. Treatment given: approximately 9-day PBMC culture with coronavirus spike peptide pools or control peptides (ViraFEST assay). Each well held a few million PBMCs in IL-2 (about 9.5 IU/ml) medium with about 9.6 ug/ml peptide pools. Culture proceeded for around 11 days, and CD4+ T cells were then isolated by negative selection. The Oncomine TCR Beta short-read assay was what sequenced the DNA obtained from cultured CD4+ T cells. TCRdb processed the PCR reads anew with MiXCR; each CDR3 protein has one entry. The sample holds roughly 17,000 distinct CDR3 sequences, roughly 23% seen once.

The sequence came from a human donor with COVID-19. V gene TRBV7-8 combines with J gene TRBJ2-3; tentatively, D is TRBD1 (6 bases). Sample: cultured CD4+ T cells from blood. The CDR3 nucleotides read TGTGCAACCGAAAACAGGGCTAGCACAGATACGCAGTATTTT. This gives the protein CATENRASTDTQYF.